Presented here are 17 T cell receptor beta chains from one specimen sequenced in a study of T cells in Graves' hyperthyroidism and ophthalmopathy. Using RNA transcripts as the source, TCR beta CDR3 regions were amplified. A set of HTBI primers served as the primers for a first-round RT-PCR of the TCR CDR3. MiXCR was run by TCRdb on the multiplex PCR reads, yielding one entry per CDR3 protein. Of about 600,000 distinct CDR3 sequences in the sample, 13% to 15% were seen once. Sequenced input: blood. The receptors stem from a woman between 18 and 29 years old with Graves' ophthalmopathy.

This clonotype was observed a handful of times. The chain uses TRBV12-3 or TRBV12-4 and TRBJ2-7; no firm D call. CDR3 length equals 12 residues. V lost 3 bases, J lost 7 bases, and 10 bases lay in between. The CDR3 reads CASSFAVREQYF. DNA for the CDR3: TGTGCCAGCAGTTTTGCAGTGAGGGAGCAGTACTTC.

This clonotype showed up many times. This CDR3 is CASRTFRQANYGYTF. CDR3 bases: TGTGCCAGCAGGACGTTCCGCCAGGCTAACTATGGCTACACCTTC. V gene TRBV11-2 combines with J gene TRBJ1-2; no clear D. Germline loops: CDR1 SGHAT, CDR2 FQNNGV. The germline V and J ends were trimmed by 6 bases and 0 bases, with 14 bases remaining between them. The CDR3 sequence is 15 residues long. Complete variable domain (other parts from reference TRBV11-2 and TRBJ1-2): EAGVAQSPRYKIIEKRQSVAFWCNPISGHATLYWYQQILGQGPKLLIQFQNNGVVDDSQLPKDRFSAERLKGVDSTLKIQPAKLEDSAVYLCASRTFRQANYGYTFGSGTRLTVV.

The sample holds a few counts of this clonotype. This chain links TRBV3-1 with TRBJ1-1; 9 nucleotides match TRBD1. CDR3 length: 17 amino acids. V was clipped by 6 bases and J by 5 bases; unmatched bases: 16. Per germline, CDR1 LGHDT and CDR2 YNNKEL (reference sequence). CDR3 residues: CASRTTTGGMGRTEAFF. CDR3 coding DNA: TGTGCCAGCAGGACTACTACAGGGGGCATGGGTAGGACTGAAGCTTTCTTT.

The rearrangement uses TRBV25-1 and TRBJ2-1; D is undetermined. CDR3 length: 12 residues. Germline CDR1 and CDR2: MGHDK and SYGVNS. V lost 2 bases and J lost 8, with 7 bases in between. The CDR3 region is CASSETSHEQFF. CDR3 DNA: TGTGCCAGCAGTGAAACATCCCATGAGCAGTTCTTC.

This clonotype was seen many times. V is TRBV27 and J is TRBJ2-1; possible D gene TRBD2, 6 bases. This CDR3 is built from 16 residues. V lost 3 bases and J lost 4, with 16 bases in between. In germline, CDR1 is MNHEY, CDR2 SMNVEV (reference sequence). CDR3 in amino acids: CASSFRGIDIYNEQFF. The CDR3 nucleotides read TGTGCCAGCAGTTTTCGGGGGATAGACATTTACAATGAGCAGTTCTTC.

This clonotype was seen repeatedly, ten times or more. The V gene is TRBV20-1, the J gene TRBJ2-3; D ambiguous. The CDR3 totals 12 residues. The germline CDR1 and CDR2 sequences are DFQATT and SNEGSKA (reference sequence). Trimming shortened V by 5 bases and J by 4 bases, and 10 bases separated the two germline ends. Here the CDR3 reads CSAFGIADTQYF. The CDR3 nucleotides are TGCAGTGCTTTTGGTATCGCAGATACGCAGTATTTT.

This clonotype was picked up many times. The V gene is TRBV7-2, the J gene TRBJ2-7; D unresolved. Germline CDR1 SGHTA, CDR2 FQGNSA. The CDR3 extends over 12 amino acids. V was cut by 1 base and J by 5 bases, with 6 bases left in between. CDR3 sequence reads: CASSLVGNEQYF. CDR3 nucleotide sequence: TGTGCCAGCAGCTTAGTAGGGAACGAGCAGTACTTC.

In its sample, this clonotype was seen many times. The V and J genes are TRBV12-3 or TRBV12-4 and TRBJ1-3; 7 positions match TRBD1. This CDR3 region has 14 residues. The V gene end was trimmed by 6 bases and the J gene end by 0 bases; junction bases not matched to a gene: 2. Here the CDR3 DNA reads TGTGCCAGCAGGGGGACAGCCTCTGGAAACACCATATATTTT. Residues: CASRGTASGNTIYF.

Ten or more counts support this clonotype. The rearrangement links TRBV9 to TRBJ1-2; 9 nucleotides match TRBD1. From germline, CDR1 is SGDLS and CDR2 YYNGEE. V was pared by 3 bases and J by 4 bases, with 4 bases of the junction left unmatched. There are 14 residues in the CDR3. DNA of the CDR3: TGTGCCAGCAGCGGTCCGGGACAGGGCTATGGCTACACCTTC. Encoded protein: CASSGPGQGYGYTF.

This clonotype was picked up many times. The chain carries TRBV11-1 and TRBJ2-5; tentatively, D is TRBD2 (5 bases). CDR1 is SGHAT, CDR2 FQDESV, per germline (reference sequence). Trimming cost V 0 bases and J 2 bases, with 7 bases left between them. The CDR3 has 14 amino acids. The CDR3, as DNA: TGTGCCAGCAGCTTAGCACGGACTCAAGAGACCCAGTACTTC. Protein product: CASSLARTQETQYF.

This clonotype was detected many times. This chain joins TRBV20-1 and TRBJ2-7; 13 bases fit TRBD2. The V gene end was trimmed by 8 bases and the J gene end by 4 bases; junction bases not matched to a gene: 5. From germline, CDR1 is DFQATT and CDR2 SNEGSKA (reference sequence). This CDR3 has 13 amino acids. CDR3 bases: TGCAGTTGGGCGGGACTAGCGGGATACGAGCAGTACTTC. This sequence encodes CSWAGLAGYEQYF.

The table lists this clonotype with many counts. The chain has TRBV27 and TRBJ2-1; D is possibly TRBD1 or TRBD2 (6 bases each). Germline CDR1 and CDR2: MNHEY and SMNVEV (reference sequence). V gave up 2 bases and J gave up 4 bases, with 15 bases separating them. The CDR3 is 16 residues long. The DNA of the CDR3 is TGTGCCAGCAGTTTAGTCGGGGGCCTCGTATACAATGAGCAGTTCTTC. It is translated as CASSLVGGLVYNEQFF.

On this clonotype itself: This may come from a read error, since a much larger clone is one base off. V is TRBV7-6 and J is TRBJ2-1; D possibly corresponds to TRBD2 (6 bases). The CDR3 is 19 amino acids. Trimming cost V 1 base and J 5 bases, with 24 bases left between them. The germline V gene encodes CDR1 SGHVS and CDR2 FNYEAQ. CDR3 protein: CASSLGPALTVGGHNEQFF. Here the CDR3 DNA reads TGTGCCAGCAGCTTAGGGCCCGCGCTGACTGTGGGGGGACACAATGAGCAGTTCTTC.

This clonotype came up a few times. The V and J genes are TRBV25-1 and TRBJ2-2; maybe TRBD2 (7 bases). The CDR3 is 15 amino acids. With 3 bases removed from V and 2 bases from J, the gap between germline ends came to 10 bases. The germline gives CDR1 MGHDK, CDR2 SYGVNS. Written as DNA, the CDR3 is TGTGCCAGCAGTGACAGCGGGACAAACACCGGGGAGCTGTTTTTT. Protein sequence: CASSDSGTNTGELFF.

This clonotype appeared many times. This rearrangement joins TRBV7-9 to TRBJ2-5, with TRBD2 identical over 10 bases. CDR1 SEHNR and CDR2 FQNEAQ come from the germline V gene (reference sequence). This CDR3 comprises 14 residues. Trimming removed 9 bases from V and 1 base from J; junction bases left unmatched: 5. DNA for the CDR3: TGTGCCAGTAGCGGGAGGAGGGCCCAAGAGACCCAGTACTTC. Its protein is CASSGRRAQETQYF.

The table lists this clonotype with many counts. This chain connects TRBV3-1 to TRBJ2-7; 11 bases match TRBD2. The CDR3 length is 15 residues. The V gene's germline CDR1 is LGHDT and CDR2 YNNKEL (reference sequence). V was clipped by 3 bases and J by 3 bases; unmatched bases: 4. DNA of the CDR3: TGTGCCAGCAGCCATAGCGGGAGGGCTCTCTACGAGCAGTACTTC. Protein: CASSHSGRALYEQYF.

This clonotype was seen many times. The chain carries TRBV2 and TRBJ2-7; 8 positions match TRBD1. The germline CDR1 and CDR2 sequences are SNHLY and FYNNEI. After removal of 2 bases from V and 6 bases from J, the junction contained 9 bases not matched to a gene. This CDR3 spans 15 amino acids. The CDR3 coding sequence is TGTGCCAGCAGTGAACGGCAGGGGGCGCGAGGCGAGCAGTACTTC. Translating gives CASSERQGARGEQYF.